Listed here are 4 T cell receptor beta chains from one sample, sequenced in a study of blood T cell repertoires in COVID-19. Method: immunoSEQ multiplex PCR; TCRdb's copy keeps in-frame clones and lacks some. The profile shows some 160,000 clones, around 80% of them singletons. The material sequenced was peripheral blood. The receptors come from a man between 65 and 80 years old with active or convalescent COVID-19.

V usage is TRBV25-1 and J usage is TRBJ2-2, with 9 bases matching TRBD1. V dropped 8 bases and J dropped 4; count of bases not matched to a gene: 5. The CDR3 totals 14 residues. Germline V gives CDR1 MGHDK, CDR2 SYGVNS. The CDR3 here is CASAGQGATGELFF. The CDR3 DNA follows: TGTGCCAGCGCGGGACAGGGTGCCACCGGGGAGCTGTTTTTT.

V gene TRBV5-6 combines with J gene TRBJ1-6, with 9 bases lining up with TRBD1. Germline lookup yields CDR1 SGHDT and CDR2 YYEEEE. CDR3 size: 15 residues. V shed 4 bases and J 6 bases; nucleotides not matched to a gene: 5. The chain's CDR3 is CASSTRTGVNSPLHF. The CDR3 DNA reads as TGTGCCAGCAGCACCAGGACAGGGGTTAATTCACCCCTCCACTTT.

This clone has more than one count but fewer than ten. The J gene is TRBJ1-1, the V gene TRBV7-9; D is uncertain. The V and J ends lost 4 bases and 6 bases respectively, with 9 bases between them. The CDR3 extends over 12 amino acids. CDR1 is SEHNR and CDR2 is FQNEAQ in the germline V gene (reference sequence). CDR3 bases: TGTGCCAGCAGCTCCCCCGGGGCTGAAGCTTTCTTT. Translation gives CASSSPGAEAFF.

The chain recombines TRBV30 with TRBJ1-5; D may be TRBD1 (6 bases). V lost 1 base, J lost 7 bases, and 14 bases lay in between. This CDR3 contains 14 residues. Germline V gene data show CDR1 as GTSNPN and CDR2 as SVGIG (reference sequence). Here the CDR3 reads CAWSEAGVDQPQHF. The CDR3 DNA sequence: TGTGCCTGGAGTGAGGCAGGGGTAGACCAGCCCCAGCATTTT.